Presented here are 26 T cell receptor beta chains from one specimen sequenced in a study of cytomegalovirus exposure and HLA in healthy donors. The assay was immunoSEQ multiplex PCR, and TCRdb's table has in-frame clones only and misses some. The repertoire holds approximately 150,000 clones, with 87% as singletons. Specimen: PBMCs. Every receptor here comes from a man in his late teens or twenties in good health and CMV-seropositive.

J is TRBJ2-2 and V is TRBV6-1; TRBD2 matches at 7 bases. The V gene's germline CDR1 is MNHNS and CDR2 SASEGT. This CDR3 is built from 15 residues. With 7 bases clipped from V and 6 bases from J, the junction kept 11 bases outside the gene matches. In nucleotides, the CDR3 is TGTGCCAGCATATTCGGGACTATGGACGCCGGGGAGCTGTTTTTT. This sequence encodes CASIFGTMDAGELFF.

The V and J genes are TRBV12-5 and TRBJ1-6, with a possible D match to TRBD1 (6 bases). Germline assignment: CDR1 LGHNT and CDR2 FRNRAP. With 0 bases removed from V and 7 bases from J, the gap between germline ends came to 10 bases. The CDR3 runs 15 residues. The CDR3 region has the DNA TGTGCTAGTGGTTTGGTTGGACAGAGGAATTCACCCCTCCACTTT. This gives the protein CASGLVGQRNSPLHF.

The V call is TRBV30, the J call TRBJ2-7, with D perhaps matching TRBD1 (5 bases). The length of the CDR3 is 12 residues. From germline, CDR1 is GTSNPN and CDR2 SVGIG (reference sequence). V lost 5 bases, J lost 3 bases, and 11 bases lay in between. CDR3 in amino acids: CAWGHILYEQYF. In DNA form, the CDR3 reads TGTGCCTGGGGACATATTCTCTACGAGCAGTACTTC.

This chain uses TRBV25-1 with TRBJ2-5; D possibly corresponds to TRBD2 (6 bases). There are 15 residues in the CDR3. From germline, CDR1 is MGHDK and CDR2 SYGVNS. Trimming removed 4 bases at V and 5 bases at J, with 17 bases between. The CDR3 DNA is TGTGCCAGCAGTGTCACTCCCCTCGCGGGGGAGACCCAGTACTTC. Its translation is CASSVTPLAGETQYF. The whole variable domain, filled in from reference TRBV25-1 and TRBJ2-5, reads EADIYQTPRYLVIGTGKKITLECSQTMGHDKMYWYQQDPGMELHLIHYSYGVNSTEKGDLSSESTVSRIRTEHFPLTLESARPSHTSQYLCASSVTPLAGETQYFGPGTRLLVL.

CDR3 amino acids: CASSPRKLGRARYEQYF. In nucleotides, the CDR3 is TGCGCCAGCTCCCCCAGGAAACTAGGGAGGGCCCGGTACGAGCAGTACTTC. The chain links TRBV4-1 to TRBJ2-7; TRBD2 matches at 7 bases. Losses at the gene ends were 8 bases for V and 4 bases for J; bases not matched to a gene: 20. The CDR3 has 17 amino acids. Germline loops: CDR1 MGHRA, CDR2 YSYEKL.

V is TRBV18 and J is TRBJ2-3; D is perhaps TRBD1 (6 bases). Trimming took off 5 bases at V and 4 bases at J, with 19 bases between the two ends. Per germline, CDR1 KGHSH and CDR2 LQKENI. The CDR3 has 16 residues. CDR3: CASSSARTARSDTQYF. CDR3 nucleotide sequence: TGTGCCAGCTCATCTGCTAGGACAGCGAGATCAGATACGCAGTATTTT.

There are a few counts of this clone. The gene calls are TRBV7-9 and TRBJ1-6, with D tentatively TRBD1 (5 bases). This CDR3 is 15 amino acids long. The germline CDR1 and CDR2 sequences are SEHNR and FQNEAQ (reference sequence). The V gene lost 0 bases and the J gene lost 7 bases, with 10 bases spanning the gap. The CDR3 nucleotides read TGTGCCAGCAGCTTAGCGGGTGACAGCAATTCACCCCTCCACTTT. Encoded protein: CASSLAGDSNSPLHF.

The chain has TRBV2 and TRBJ2-1, with 12 bases lining up with TRBD2. Trimming cost V 3 bases and J 4 bases; bases outside gene matches: 10. This CDR3 has 18 amino acids. Looked up from germline, CDR1 is SNHLY and CDR2 is FYNNEI. The CDR3 coding sequence is TGTGCCAGCAGTGAGGTCACGGGCCTAGCGGGAGGGTACAATGAGCAGTTCTTC. Protein sequence: CASSEVTGLAGGYNEQFF.

The chain has TRBV19 and TRBJ1-2, with a tentative D call TRBD1 (5 bases). In germline, CDR1 is LNHDA, CDR2 SQIVND (reference sequence). This CDR3 has 10 residues. Deletions cut 6 bases from V and 7 bases from J, with 6 bases between. DNA for the CDR3: TGTGCCAGTAGCGGGGGTGGCTACACCTTC. Translation: CASSGGGYTF.

This rearrangement joins TRBV6-1 to TRBJ1-1; D unresolved. Germline V gene lookup returns CDR1 MNHNS and CDR2 SASEGT. Trimming left V 0 bases short and J 8 bases short, with 16 bases between. This CDR3 contains 15 residues. The CDR3 DNA follows: TGTGCCAGCAGTGAAGCATGGCCGCCAAACAGCGAAGCTTTCTTT. Residues: CASSEAWPPNSEAFF.

This chain connects TRBV7-2 to TRBJ2-7; D uncertain. Trimming took off 0 bases at V and 2 bases at J, with 11 bases between the two ends. The CDR3 totals 15 residues. Germline values: CDR1 SGHTA, CDR2 FQGNSA. CDR3 residues: CASSLAPGSPYEQYF. The CDR3 nucleotides read TGTGCCAGCAGCTTAGCTCCCGGGTCCCCCTACGAGCAGTACTTC.

This clone was seen a handful of times. This rearrangement joins TRBV11-2 to TRBJ1-2; D may be TRBD1 (5 bases). This CDR3 spans 13 amino acids. Between the trimmed V and J ends, which lost 1 base and 7 bases, there was a span of 10 bases. CDR1 is SGHAT, CDR2 FQNNGV, per germline. The DNA for the CDR3 is TGTGCCAGCAGCTTAGCCGGGACTGGTGGCTACACCTTC. Encoded protein: CASSLAGTGGYTF.

The rearrangement uses TRBV10-2 and TRBJ1-5; no clear D. CDR1 WSHSY and CDR2 SAAADI come from the germline V gene. CDR3 length: 13 amino acids. Trimming shortened V by 7 bases and J by 4 bases, and 11 bases separated the two germline ends. As DNA, the CDR3 is TGCGCCAGCAATGGTGCGGGAAATCAGCCCCAGCATTTT. Its protein product is CASNGAGNQPQHF.

CDR3 nucleotide sequence: TGTGCCAGCAGCCCCAGTCGAGGGGGCAAGACAGATACGCAGTATTTT. It is translated as CASSPSRGGKTDTQYF. This chain uses TRBV7-9 with TRBJ2-3; 7 nucleotides line up with TRBD1. V shed 5 bases and J 3 bases; nucleotides not matched to a gene: 11. This CDR3 contains 16 residues. Germline V gene lookup returns CDR1 SEHNR and CDR2 FQNEAQ (reference sequence).

The rearrangement joins TRBV5-1 to TRBJ2-7; TRBD2 matches 11 bases. The J segment lost 3 bases and the V segment lost 4 bases, leaving 6 bases of the junction unmatched. The germline CDR1 and CDR2 sequences are SGHRS and YFSETQ. The CDR3 covers 15 residues. The CDR3 reads CASSQTSGRIYEQYF. In DNA form, the CDR3 reads TGCGCCAGCAGCCAAACTAGCGGGAGAATCTACGAGCAGTACTTC.

The gene calls are TRBV19 and TRBJ1-1; 9 bases are shared with TRBD1. Germline V gives CDR1 LNHDA, CDR2 SQIVND (reference sequence). Losses at the gene ends were 8 bases for V and 0 bases for J; bases not matched to a gene: 1. The CDR3 runs to 13 residues. The CDR3 DNA sequence: TGTGCCAGTGGGACAGGGATGAACACTGAAGCTTTCTTT. Translated: CASGTGMNTEAFF.

The V and J genes are TRBV11-2 and TRBJ2-5; TRBD2 agrees at 7 bases. The CDR3 extends over 17 amino acids. V lost 0 bases and J lost 4; bases outside the gene matches: 11. Germline-derived CDR1 and CDR2 are SGHAT and FQNNGV. CDR3 loop: CASSLDRLGGMRETQYF. CDR3 nucleotides: TGTGCCAGCAGCTTAGATCGGCTGGGGGGGATGAGAGAGACCCAGTACTTC.

This clone was seen just once. The V gene is TRBV19, the J gene TRBJ2-5, with TRBD2 matching over 11 bases. The CDR3 loop spans 16 amino acids. Germline assignment: CDR1 LNHDA and CDR2 SQIVND (reference sequence). The V gene end was trimmed by 4 bases and the J gene end by 2 bases; junction bases not matched to a gene: 6. The CDR3 bases are TGTGCCAGTAGTACCGGGGGACTAGCGGTACAAGAGACCCAGTACTTC. Its translation is CASSTGGLAVQETQYF.

The chain links TRBV9 to TRBJ2-1, with TRBD2 matching 7 bases. Trimming cost V 0 bases and J 6 bases; bases outside gene matches: 6. Germline V gene data show CDR1 as SGDLS and CDR2 as YYNGEE. The CDR3 has 15 amino acids. This chain's CDR3 is CASSVGSGGFNEQFF. The CDR3, as DNA: TGTGCCAGCAGCGTAGGGTCGGGAGGATTCAATGAGCAGTTCTTC.

The chain combines TRBV6-5 with TRBJ1-2, with D perhaps TRBD1 (6 bases). CDR1 is MNHEY, CDR2 SVGAGI, per germline. The CDR3 runs to 13 residues. With 2 bases removed from V and 13 bases from J, the gap between germline ends came to 17 bases. The CDR3 sequence is CASSYLGQPAATF. Written as DNA, the CDR3 is TGTGCCAGCAGTTACCTCGGACAGCCCGCAGCCACCTTC.

The CDR3 nucleotides are TGTGCCAGCCTCGAAACAGGGTACATTGGGCAGTTCTTC. Protein sequence: CASLETGYIGQFF. The V and J genes are TRBV2 and TRBJ2-1; D is possibly TRBD1 (6 bases). The CDR3 totals 13 residues. The germline V gene encodes CDR1 SNHLY and CDR2 FYNNEI. The germline V and J ends were trimmed by 8 bases and 12 bases, with 20 bases remaining between them.

On this clone itself: A much more abundant neighbour one base away suggests this may be a read error. The chain carries TRBV6-6 and TRBJ2-3; 11 nucleotides match TRBD2. CDR3 length: 15 residues. Germline loops: CDR1 MNHNY, CDR2 SVGAGI (reference sequence). J was trimmed by 0 bases and V by 4 bases; bases with no gene match: 0. CDR3 loop: CASSWTSGSTDTQYF. Written as DNA, the CDR3 is TGTGCCAGCAGTTGGACTAGCGGGAGCACAGATACGCAGTATTTT.

The chain has TRBV7-8 and TRBJ2-7; TRBD1 matches 7 bases. Germline trimming cut 4 bases from V and 2 bases from J; bases unmatched to any gene: 8. From germline, CDR1 is SGHVS and CDR2 FQNEAQ. The CDR3 sequence is 15 residues long. CDR3 sequence: CASSSTGTATYEQYF. The DNA for the CDR3 is TGTGCCAGCAGCTCCACCGGGACAGCGACCTACGAGCAGTACTTC. Looking up the rest from reference TRBV7-8 and TRBJ2-7 gives the full variable domain: GAGVSQSPRYKVAKRGQDVALRCDPISGHVSLFWYQQALGQGPEFLTYFQNEAQLDKSGLPSDRFFAERPEGSVSTLKIQRTQQEDSAVYLCASSSTGTATYEQYFGPGTRLTVT.

J is TRBJ2-7 and V is TRBV28; 7 nucleotides agree with TRBD2. The J segment lost 2 bases and the V segment lost 3 bases, leaving 4 bases of the junction unmatched. Looked up from germline, CDR1 is MDHEN and CDR2 is SYDVKM. The CDR3 loop spans 14 amino acids. The CDR3 region is CASSFSGGTYEQYF. DNA for the CDR3: TGTGCCAGCAGTTTTTCGGGGGGAACCTACGAGCAGTACTTC.

The chain joins TRBV7-2 to TRBJ1-2, with D possibly TRBD1 on 5 matching bases. CDR3 length: 15 amino acids. V was clipped by 6 bases and J by 4 bases, with 18 bases between them. CDR1 is SGHTA and CDR2 is FQGNSA in the germline V gene. The CDR3 region has the DNA TGTGCCAGCAGGTACAGGACATCGGAATCCTATGGCTACACCTTC. Its protein product is CASRYRTSESYGYTF.

This clone was found a few times. The rearrangement uses TRBV9 and TRBJ1-6; a possible D gene is TRBD1 (5 bases). The ends were cut back, 3 bases at V and 7 bases at J, with 11 bases in the middle. CDR1 and CDR2 (germline): SGDLS, YYNGEE. CDR3 size: 14 residues. Written as DNA, the CDR3 is TGTGCCAGCAGCGCCAGGGCTCTCAATTCACCCCTCCACTTT. This sequence encodes CASSARALNSPLHF.